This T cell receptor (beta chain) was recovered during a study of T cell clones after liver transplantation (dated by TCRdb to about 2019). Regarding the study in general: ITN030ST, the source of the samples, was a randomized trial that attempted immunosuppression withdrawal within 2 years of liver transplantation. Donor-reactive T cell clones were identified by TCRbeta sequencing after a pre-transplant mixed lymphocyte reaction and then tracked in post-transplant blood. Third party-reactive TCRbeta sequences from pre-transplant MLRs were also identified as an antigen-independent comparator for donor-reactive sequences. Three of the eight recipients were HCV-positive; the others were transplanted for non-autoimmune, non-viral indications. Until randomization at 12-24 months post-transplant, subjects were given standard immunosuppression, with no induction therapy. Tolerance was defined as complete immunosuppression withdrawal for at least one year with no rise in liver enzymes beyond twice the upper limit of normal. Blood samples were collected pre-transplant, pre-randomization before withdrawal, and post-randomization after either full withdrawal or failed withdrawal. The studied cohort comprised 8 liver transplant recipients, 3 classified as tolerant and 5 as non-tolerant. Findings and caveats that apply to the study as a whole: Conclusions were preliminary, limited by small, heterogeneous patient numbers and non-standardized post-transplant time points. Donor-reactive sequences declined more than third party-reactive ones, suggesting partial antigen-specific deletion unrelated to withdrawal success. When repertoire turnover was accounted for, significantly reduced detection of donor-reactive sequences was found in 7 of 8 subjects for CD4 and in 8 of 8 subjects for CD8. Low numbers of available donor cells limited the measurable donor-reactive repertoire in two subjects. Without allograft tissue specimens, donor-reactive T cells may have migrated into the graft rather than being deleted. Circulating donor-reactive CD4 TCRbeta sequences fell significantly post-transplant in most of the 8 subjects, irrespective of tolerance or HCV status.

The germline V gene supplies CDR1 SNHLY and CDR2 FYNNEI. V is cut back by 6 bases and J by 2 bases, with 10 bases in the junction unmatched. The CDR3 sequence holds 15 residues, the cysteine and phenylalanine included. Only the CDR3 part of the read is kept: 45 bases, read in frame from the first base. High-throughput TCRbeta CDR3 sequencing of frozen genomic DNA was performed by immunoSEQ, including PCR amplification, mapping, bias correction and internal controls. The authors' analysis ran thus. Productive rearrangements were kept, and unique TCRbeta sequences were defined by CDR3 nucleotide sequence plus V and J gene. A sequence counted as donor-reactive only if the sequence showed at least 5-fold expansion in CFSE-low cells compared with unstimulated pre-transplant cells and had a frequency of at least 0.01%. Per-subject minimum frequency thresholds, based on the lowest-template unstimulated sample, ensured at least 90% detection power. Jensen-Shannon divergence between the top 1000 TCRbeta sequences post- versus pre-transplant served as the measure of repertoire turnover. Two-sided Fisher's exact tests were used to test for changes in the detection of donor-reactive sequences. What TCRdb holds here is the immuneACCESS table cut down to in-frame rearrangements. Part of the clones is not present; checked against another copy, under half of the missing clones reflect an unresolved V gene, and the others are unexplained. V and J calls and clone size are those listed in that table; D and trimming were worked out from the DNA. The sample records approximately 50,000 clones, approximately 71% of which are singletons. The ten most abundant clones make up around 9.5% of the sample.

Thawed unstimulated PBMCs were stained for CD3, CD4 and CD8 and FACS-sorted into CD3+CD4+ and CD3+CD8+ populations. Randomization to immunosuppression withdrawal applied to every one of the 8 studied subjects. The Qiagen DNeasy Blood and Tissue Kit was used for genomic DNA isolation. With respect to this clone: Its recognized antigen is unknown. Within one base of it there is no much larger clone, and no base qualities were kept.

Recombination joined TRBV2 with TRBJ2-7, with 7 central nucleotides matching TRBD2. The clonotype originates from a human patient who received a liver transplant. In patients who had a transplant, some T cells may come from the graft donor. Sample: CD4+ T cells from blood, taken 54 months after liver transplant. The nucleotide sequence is TGTGCCAGCAGCCAAGAAGCGGGGCTTCCCTACGAGCAGTACTTC. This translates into CASSQEAGLPYEQYF.